The clone carrying this T cell receptor beta chain came up a few times. This sample is drawn from a study of blood T cell repertoires in COVID-19. Authors' methods: Estimation of nucleated cell counts relied on the amplification of reference gene primers. Assay used: immunoSEQ multiplex PCR; TCRdb lists only in-frame clones, some missing. V, J and clone size derive from that table, while D and trimming were established from the DNA sequence. The sample contains about 240,000 clones, around 90% of which appear only once. The origin of this receptor is a man in his 60s who had recovered from COVID-19. The source material was peripheral blood.

CDR3 in amino acids: CASSLDKTQPQHF. The DNA of the CDR3 is TGTGCCAGCAGCTTGGACAAAACTCAGCCCCAGCATTTT. The rearrangement uses TRBV5-6 and TRBJ1-5; no clear D. Germline assignment: CDR1 SGHDT and CDR2 YYEEEE. Trimming stripped 0 bases from V and 6 bases from J, with 7 bases between. CDR3 length: 13 residues.